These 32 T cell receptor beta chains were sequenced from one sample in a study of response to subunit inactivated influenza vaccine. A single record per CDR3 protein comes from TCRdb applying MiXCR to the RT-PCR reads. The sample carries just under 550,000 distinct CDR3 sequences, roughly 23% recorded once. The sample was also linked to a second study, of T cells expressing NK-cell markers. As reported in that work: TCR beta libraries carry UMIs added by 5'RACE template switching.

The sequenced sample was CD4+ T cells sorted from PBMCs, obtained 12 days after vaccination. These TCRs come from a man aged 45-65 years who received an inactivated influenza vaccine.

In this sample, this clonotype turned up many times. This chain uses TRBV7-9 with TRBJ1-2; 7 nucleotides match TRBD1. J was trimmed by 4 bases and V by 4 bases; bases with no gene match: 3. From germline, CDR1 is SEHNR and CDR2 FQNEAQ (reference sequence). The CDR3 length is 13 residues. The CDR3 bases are TGTGCCAGCAGCTCGACAGGGTTCTATGGCTACACCTTC. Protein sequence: CASSSTGFYGYTF.

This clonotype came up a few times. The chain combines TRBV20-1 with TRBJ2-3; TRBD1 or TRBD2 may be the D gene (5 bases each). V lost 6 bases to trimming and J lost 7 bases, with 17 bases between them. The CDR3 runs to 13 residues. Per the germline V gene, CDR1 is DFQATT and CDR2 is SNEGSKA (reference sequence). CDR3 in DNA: TGCAGTGCACCGGGACCAGAATTATATACGCAGTATTTT. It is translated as CSAPGPELYTQYF.

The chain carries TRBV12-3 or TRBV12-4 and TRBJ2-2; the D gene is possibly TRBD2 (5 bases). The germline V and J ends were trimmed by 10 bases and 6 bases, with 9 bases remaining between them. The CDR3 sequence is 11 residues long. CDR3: CATRGPGELFF. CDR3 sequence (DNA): TGTGCCACCAGAGGGCCCGGGGAGCTGTTTTTT.

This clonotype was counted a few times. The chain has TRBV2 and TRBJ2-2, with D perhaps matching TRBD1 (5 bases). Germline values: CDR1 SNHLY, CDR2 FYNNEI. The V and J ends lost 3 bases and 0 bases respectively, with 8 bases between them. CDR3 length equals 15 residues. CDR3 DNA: TGTGCCAGCAGTGATCCCAGGGCGAACACCGGGGAGCTGTTTTTT. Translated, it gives CASSDPRANTGELFF.

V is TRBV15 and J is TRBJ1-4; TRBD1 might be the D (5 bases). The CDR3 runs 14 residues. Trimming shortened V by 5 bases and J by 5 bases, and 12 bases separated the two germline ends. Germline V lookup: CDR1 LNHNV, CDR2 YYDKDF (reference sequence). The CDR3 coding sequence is TGTGCCACCAGCGACCGGGACGGGAATGAAAAACTGTTTTTT. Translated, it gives CATSDRDGNEKLFF.

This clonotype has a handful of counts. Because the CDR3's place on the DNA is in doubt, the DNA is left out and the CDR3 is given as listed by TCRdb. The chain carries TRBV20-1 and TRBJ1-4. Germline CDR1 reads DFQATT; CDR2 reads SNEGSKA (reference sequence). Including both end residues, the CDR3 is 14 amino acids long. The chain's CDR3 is CSASMGGLMKNCFF.

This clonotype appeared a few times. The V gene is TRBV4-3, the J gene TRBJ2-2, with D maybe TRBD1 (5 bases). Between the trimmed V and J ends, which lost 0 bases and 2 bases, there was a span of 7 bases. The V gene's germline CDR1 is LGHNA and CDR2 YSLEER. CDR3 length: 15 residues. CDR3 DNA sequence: TGCGCCAGCAGCCAAGAATGGACAAACACCGGGGAGCTGTTTTTT. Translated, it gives CASSQEWTNTGELFF.

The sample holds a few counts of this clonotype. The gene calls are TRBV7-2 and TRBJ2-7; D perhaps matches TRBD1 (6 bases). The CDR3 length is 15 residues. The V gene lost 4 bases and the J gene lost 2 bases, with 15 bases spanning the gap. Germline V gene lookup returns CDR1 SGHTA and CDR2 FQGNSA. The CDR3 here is CASSSPPTGTYEQYF. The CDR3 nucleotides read TGTGCCAGCAGCTCCCCTCCGACAGGAACCTACGAGCAGTACTTC. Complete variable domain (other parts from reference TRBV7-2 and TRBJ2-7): GAGVSQSPSNKVTEKGKDVELRCDPISGHTALYWYRQSLGQGLEFLIYFQGNSAPDKSGLPSDRFSAERTGGSVSTLTIQRTQQEDSAVYLCASSSPPTGTYEQYFGPGTRLTVT.

The CDR3 DNA is TGTGCCAGCAGCCAAGAGATCAGGGGACTTAGTCAGCCCCAGCATTTT. Its translation: CASSQEIRGLSQPQHF. This chain joins TRBV14 and TRBJ1-5; weak D call: TRBD1 (6 bases). Germline CDR1 reads SGHDN; CDR2 reads FVKESK. This CDR3 is built from 16 residues. The V end lost 0 bases, the J end lost 6 bases, and 15 bases lay between the germline ends.

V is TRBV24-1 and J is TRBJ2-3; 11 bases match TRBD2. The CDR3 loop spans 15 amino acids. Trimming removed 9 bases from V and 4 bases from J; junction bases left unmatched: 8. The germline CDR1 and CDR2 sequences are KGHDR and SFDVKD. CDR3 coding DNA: TGTGCCACCCAGGTAGCGGGGGGGCATGCAGATACGCAGTATTTT. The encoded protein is CATQVAGGHADTQYF.

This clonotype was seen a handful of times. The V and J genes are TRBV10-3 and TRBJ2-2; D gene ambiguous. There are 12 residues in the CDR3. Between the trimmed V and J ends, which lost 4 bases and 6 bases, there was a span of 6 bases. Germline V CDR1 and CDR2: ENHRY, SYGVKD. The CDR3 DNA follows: TGTGCCATCAGTGGGCAGCCCGGGGAGCTGTTTTTT. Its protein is CAISGQPGELFF.

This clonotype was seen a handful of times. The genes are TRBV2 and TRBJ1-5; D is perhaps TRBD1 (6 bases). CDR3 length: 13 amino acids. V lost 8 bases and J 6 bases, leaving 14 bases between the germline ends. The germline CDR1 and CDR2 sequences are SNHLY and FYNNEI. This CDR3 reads CASHREVGQPQHF. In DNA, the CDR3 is TGTGCCAGCCACAGGGAAGTGGGTCAGCCCCAGCATTTT. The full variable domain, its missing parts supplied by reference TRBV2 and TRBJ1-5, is EPEVTQTPSHQVTQMGQEVILRCVPISNHLYFYWYRQILGQKVEFLVSFYNNEISEKSEIFDDQFSVERPDGSNFTLKIRSTKLEDSAMYFCASHREVGQPQHFGDGTRLSIL.

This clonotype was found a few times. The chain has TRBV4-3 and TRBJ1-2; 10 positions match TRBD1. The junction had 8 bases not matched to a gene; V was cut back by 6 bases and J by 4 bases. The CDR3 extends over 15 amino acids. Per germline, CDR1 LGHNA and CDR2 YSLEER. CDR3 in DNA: TGCGCCAGCAGGCGCGGTCGACAGGGGGCCTATGGCTACACCTTC. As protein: CASRRGRQGAYGYTF.

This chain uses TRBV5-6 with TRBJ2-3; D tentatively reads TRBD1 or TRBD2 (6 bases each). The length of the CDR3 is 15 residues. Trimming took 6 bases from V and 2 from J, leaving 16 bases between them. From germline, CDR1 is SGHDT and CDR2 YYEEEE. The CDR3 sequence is CASKPGGGTTDTQYF. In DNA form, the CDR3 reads TGTGCCAGCAAGCCCGGGGGCGGGACCACAGATACGCAGTATTTT.

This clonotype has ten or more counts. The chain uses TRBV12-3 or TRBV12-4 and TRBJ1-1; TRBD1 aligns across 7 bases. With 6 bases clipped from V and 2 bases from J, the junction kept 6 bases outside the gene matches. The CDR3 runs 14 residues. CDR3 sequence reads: CASRKGQTNTEAFF. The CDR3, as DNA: TGTGCCAGCAGAAAGGGACAGACAAACACTGAAGCTTTCTTT.

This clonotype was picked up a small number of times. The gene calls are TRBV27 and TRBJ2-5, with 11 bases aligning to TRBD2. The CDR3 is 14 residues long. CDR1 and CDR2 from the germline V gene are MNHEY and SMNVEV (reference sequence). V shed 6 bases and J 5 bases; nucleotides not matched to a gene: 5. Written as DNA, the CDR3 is TGTGCCAGCAGCAGACTAGCGGGAAAGGAGACCCAGTACTTC. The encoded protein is CASSRLAGKETQYF.

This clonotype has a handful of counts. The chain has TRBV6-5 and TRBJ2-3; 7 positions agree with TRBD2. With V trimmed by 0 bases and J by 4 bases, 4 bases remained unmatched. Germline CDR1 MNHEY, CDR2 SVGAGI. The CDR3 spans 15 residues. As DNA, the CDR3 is TGTGCCAGCAGTTACTCGGGACTACCTCCAGATACGCAGTATTTT. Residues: CASSYSGLPPDTQYF.

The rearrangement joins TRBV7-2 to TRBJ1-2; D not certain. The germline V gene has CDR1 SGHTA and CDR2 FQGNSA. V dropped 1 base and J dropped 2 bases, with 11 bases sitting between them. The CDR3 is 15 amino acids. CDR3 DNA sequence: TGTGCCAGCAGCTTAGGCATCGCCGTAAACTATGGCTACACCTTC. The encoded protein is CASSLGIAVNYGYTF.

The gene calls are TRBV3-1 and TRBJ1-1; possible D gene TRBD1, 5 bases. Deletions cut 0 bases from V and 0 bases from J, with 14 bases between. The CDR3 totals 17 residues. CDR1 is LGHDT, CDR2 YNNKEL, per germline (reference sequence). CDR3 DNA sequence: TGTGCCAGCAGCCAAGATAGGCCAGGGTGGTTGAACACTGAAGCTTTCTTT. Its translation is CASSQDRPGWLNTEAFF.

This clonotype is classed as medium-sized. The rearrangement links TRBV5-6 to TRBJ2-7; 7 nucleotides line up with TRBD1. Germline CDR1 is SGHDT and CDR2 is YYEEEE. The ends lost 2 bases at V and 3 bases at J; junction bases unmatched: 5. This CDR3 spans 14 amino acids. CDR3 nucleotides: TGTGCCAGCAGCTTTTTAGGGACAGACTACGAGCAGTACTTC. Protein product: CASSFLGTDYEQYF.

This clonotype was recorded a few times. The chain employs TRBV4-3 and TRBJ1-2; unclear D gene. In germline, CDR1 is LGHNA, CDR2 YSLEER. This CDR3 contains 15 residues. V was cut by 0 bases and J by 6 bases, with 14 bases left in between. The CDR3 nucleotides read TGCGCCAGCAGCCAAGACAGGCAGTTTCACAATGGCTACACCTTC. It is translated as CASSQDRQFHNGYTF.

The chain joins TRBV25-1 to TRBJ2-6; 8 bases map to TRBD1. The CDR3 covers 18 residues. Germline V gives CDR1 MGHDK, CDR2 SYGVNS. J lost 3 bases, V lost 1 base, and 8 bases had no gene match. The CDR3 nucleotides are TGTGCCAGCAGTGAATCAGGGGGCGGATTTGGTGGGGCCAACGTCCTGACTTTC. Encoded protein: CASSESGGGFGGANVLTF. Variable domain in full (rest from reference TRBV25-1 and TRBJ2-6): EADIYQTPRYLVIGTGKKITLECSQTMGHDKMYWYQQDPGMELHLIHYSYGVNSTEKGDLSSESTVSRIRTEHFPLTLESARPSHTSQYLCASSESGGGFGGANVLTFGAGSRLTVL.

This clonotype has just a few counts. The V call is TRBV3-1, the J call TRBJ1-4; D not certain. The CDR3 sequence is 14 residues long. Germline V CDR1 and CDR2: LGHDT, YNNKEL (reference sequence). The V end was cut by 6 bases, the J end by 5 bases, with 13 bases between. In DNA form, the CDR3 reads TGTGCCAGCAGTTCAGCGGGGTCAAATGAAAAACTGTTTTTT. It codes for CASSSAGSNEKLFF.

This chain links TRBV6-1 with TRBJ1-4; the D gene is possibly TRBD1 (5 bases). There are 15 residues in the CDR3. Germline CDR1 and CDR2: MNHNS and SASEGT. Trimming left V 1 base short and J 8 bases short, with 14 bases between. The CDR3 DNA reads TGTGCCAGCAGTGAAGATGTAGGGGTTCGCGAAAAACTGTTTTTT. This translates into CASSEDVGVREKLFF.

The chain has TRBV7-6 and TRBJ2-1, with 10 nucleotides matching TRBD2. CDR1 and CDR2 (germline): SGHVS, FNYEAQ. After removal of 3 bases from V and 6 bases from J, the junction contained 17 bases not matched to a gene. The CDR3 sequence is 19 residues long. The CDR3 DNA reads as TGTGCCAGCAGCTTCCGACAGGGGTTGTCTAGCGGGAGAATCAATGAGCAGTTCTTC. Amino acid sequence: CASSFRQGLSSGRINEQFF.

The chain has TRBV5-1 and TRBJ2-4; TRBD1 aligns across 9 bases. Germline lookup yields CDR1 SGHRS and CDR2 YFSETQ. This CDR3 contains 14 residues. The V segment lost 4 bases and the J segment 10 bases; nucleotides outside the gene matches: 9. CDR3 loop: CASSDTGGAGIQYF. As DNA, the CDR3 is TGCGCCAGCAGCGATACAGGGGGCGCGGGAATTCAGTACTTC.

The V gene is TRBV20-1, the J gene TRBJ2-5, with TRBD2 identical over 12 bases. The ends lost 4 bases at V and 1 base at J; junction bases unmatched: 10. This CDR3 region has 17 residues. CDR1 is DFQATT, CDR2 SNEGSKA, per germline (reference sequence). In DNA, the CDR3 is TGCAGTGCTAACCTAGCGGGAGGGCCGTATATCCAAGAGACCCAGTACTTC. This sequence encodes CSANLAGGPYIQETQYF.

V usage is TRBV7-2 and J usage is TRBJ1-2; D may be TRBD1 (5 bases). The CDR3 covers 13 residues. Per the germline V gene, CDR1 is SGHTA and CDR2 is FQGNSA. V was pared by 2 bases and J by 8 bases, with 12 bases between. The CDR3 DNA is TGTGCCAGCAGCTTATTTGTTAGGGACGGCTACACCTTC. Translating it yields CASSLFVRDGYTF.

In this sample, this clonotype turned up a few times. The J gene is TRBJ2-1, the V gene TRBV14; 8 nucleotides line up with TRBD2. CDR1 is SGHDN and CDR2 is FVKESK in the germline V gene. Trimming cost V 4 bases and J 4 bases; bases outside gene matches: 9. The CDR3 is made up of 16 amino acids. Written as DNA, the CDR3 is TGTGCCAGCAGCCCCAGAGCGCGGGGGGCTTACAATGAGCAGTTCTTC. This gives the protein CASSPRARGAYNEQFF.

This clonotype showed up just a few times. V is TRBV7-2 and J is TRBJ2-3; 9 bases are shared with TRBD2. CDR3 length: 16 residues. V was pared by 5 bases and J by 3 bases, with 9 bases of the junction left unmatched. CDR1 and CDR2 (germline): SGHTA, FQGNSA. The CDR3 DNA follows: TGTGCCAGCAGCCCCCATAGCGGGAGAGGGACAGATACGCAGTATTTT. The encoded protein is CASSPHSGRGTDTQYF.

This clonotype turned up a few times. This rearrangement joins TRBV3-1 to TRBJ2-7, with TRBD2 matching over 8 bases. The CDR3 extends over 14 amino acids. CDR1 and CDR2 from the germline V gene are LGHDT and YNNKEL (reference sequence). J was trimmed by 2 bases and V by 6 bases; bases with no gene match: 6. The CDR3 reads CASSSSGPPYEQYF. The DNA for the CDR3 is TGTGCCAGCAGTTCTAGCGGGCCCCCCTACGAGCAGTACTTC.

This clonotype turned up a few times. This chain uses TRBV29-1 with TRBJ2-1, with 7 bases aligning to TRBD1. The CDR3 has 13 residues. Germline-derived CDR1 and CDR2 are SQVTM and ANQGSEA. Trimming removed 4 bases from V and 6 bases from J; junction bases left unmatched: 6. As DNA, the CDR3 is TGCAGCGTTGGCACAGGGGCTTCCAATGAGCAGTTCTTC. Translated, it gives CSVGTGASNEQFF.